The clone carrying this T cell receptor beta chain was observed at least ten times. The antigen remains undetermined. This CDR3 contains 14 residues. The germline gives CDR1 SEHNR, CDR2 FQNEAQ (reference sequence). With 2 bases removed from V and 2 bases from J, the gap between germline ends came to 9 bases. Every sequencing run generated in excess of 180 million TCR-beta sequences. These sequences covered 15-18 subjects. MiXCR was run by TCRdb on the 5' RACE reads, yielding one entry per CDR3 protein. The data show tens of thousands of distinct CDR3 sequences, about an eighth seen once. This sample is part of a study of neurological immune-mediated disorders. Study results and caveats: Subjects shared no identical expanded-clone CDR3 amino acid sequences, suggesting private TCR-beta repertoires in all groups. Levels of TCR clonal expansion peaked in HTLV-1-associated myelopathy and reached their lowest in multiple sclerosis, under those of healthy controls.

The TCR sequence derives from an older woman with HTLV-1-associated myelopathy (HAM/TSP). This chain links TRBV7-9 with TRBJ1-1, with unresolved D. The specimen was PBMCs. The CDR3 bases are TGTGCCAGCAGCTTATTGCGCTCCAACACTGAAGCTTTCTTT. This translates into CASSLLRSNTEAFF.